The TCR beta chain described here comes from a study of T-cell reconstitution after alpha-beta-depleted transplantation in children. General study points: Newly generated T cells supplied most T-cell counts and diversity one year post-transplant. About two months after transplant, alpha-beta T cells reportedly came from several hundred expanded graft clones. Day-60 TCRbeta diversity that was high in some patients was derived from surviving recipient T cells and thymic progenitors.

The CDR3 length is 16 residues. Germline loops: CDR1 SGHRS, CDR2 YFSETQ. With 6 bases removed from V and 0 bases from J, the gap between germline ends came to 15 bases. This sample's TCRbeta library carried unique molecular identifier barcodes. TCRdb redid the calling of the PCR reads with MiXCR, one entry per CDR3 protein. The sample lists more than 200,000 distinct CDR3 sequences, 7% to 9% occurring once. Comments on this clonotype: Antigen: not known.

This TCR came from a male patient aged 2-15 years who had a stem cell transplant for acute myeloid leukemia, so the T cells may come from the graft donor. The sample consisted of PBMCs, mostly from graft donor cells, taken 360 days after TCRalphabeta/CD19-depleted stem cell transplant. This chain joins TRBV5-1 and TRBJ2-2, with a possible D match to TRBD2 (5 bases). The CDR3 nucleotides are TGCGCCAGCACCCGTAGCGCTCGTCCGAACACCGGGGAGCTGTTTTTT. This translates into CASTRSARPNTGELFF. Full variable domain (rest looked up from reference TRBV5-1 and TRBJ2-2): KAGVTQTPRYLIKTRGQQVTLSCSPISGHRSVSWYQQTPGQGLQFLFEYFSETQRNKGNFPGRFSGRQFSNSRSEMNVSTLELGDSALYLCASTRSARPNTGELFFGEGSRLTVL.